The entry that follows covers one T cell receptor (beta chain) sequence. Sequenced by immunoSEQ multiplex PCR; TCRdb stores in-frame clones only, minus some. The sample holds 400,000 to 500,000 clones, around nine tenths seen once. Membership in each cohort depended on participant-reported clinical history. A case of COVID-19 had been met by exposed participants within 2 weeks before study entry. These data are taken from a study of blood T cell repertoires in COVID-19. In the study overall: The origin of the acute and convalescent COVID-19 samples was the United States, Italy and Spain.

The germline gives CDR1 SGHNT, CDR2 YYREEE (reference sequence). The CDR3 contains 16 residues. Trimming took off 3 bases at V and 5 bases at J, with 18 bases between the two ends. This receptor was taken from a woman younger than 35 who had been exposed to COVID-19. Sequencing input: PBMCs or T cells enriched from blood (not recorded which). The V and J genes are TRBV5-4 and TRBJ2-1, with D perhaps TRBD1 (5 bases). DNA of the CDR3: TGTGCCAGCAGCTATGGGGCAGGTCAACCCGACAATGAGCAGTTCTTC. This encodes CASSYGAGQPDNEQFF. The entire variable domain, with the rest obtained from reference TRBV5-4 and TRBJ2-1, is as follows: ETGVTQSPTHLIKTRGQQVTLRCSSQSGHNTVSWYQQALGQGPQFIFQYYREEENGRGNFPPRFSGLQFPNYSSELNVNALELDDSALYLCASSYGAGQPDNEQFFGPGTRLTVL.